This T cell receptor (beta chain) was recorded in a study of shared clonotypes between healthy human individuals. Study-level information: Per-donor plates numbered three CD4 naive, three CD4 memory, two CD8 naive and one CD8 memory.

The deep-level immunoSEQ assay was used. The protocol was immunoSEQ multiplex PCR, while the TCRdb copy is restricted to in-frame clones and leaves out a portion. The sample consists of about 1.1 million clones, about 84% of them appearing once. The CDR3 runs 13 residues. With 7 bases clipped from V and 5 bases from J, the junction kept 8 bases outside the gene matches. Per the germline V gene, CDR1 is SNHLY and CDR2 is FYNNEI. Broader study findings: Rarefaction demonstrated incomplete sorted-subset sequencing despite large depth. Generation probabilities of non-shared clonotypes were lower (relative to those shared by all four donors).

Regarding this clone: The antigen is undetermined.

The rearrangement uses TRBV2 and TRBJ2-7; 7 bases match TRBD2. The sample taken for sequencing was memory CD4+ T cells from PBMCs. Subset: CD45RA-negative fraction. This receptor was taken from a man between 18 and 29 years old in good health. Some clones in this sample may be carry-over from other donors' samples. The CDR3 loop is CASKIGLVHEQYF. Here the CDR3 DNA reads TGTGCCAGCAAGATCGGACTAGTCCACGAGCAGTACTTC.